Listed below are T cell receptor beta chains from one sample, sequenced in a study of post-analysis software for immune sequencing data. TCRdb processed the PCR reads anew with MiXCR; each CDR3 protein has one entry. The sample lists roughly 400,000 distinct CDR3 sequences; approximately 37% were seen once. The sample taken for sequencing was blood. These receptors were collected from a girl aged 2-10 years with multiple sclerosis. Both conserved end residues are part of each CDR3. A D gene is named only where the DNA matches it firmly. Not every row has a clone size; where given, it reads once, few, many or a size class.

V gene	clone size	J gene	D gene	CDR3 protein	CDR3 DNA
TRBV12-3/TRBV12-4	-	TRBJ1-2	-	CASSLESARGCTF	TGTGCCAGCAGTTTAGAGTCGGCTAGGGGCTGCACCTTC
TRBV7-9	-	TRBJ1-2	-	CASSPRGEPANYGYTF	TGTGCCAGCAGCCCACGCGGGGAACCAGCTAACTATGGCTACACCTTC
TRBV12-3/TRBV12-4	-	TRBJ1-1	TRBD1	CASSLGDSKNTEAFF	TGTGCCAGCAGTTTGGGGGACAGCAAGAACACTGAGGCTTTCTTT
TRBV6-6	few	TRBJ2-5	TRBD1	CASSYHRTGSETQYF	TGTGCCAGCAGTTACCATAGGACAGGTTCGGAGACCCAGTACTTC
TRBV6-4	-	TRBJ1-5	-	CASRIRVLSNQPQHF	TGTGCCAGCAGAATCAGGGTTTTGAGCAATCAGCCCCAGCATTTT
TRBV29-1	-	TRBJ2-1	-	CSVVRVSSYNEQFF	TGCAGCGTTGTCCGGGTTAGCTCCTACAATGAGCAGTTCTTC
TRBV10-3	-	TRBJ2-7	-	CAISESTIYEQYF	TGTGCCATCAGTGAGTCGACAATCTACGAGCAGTACTTC
TRBV7-9	-	TRBJ1-6	-	CASSPRTGNSPLHF	TGTGCCAGCAGCCCCAGGACGGGGAATTCACCCCTCCACTTT
TRBV11-2	few	TRBJ2-1	-	CASGRPPEAYNEQFF	TGTGCCAGCGGAAGACCCCCGGAAGCCTACAATGAGCAGTTCTTC
TRBV18	-	TRBJ2-1	-	CASSGSIRSGEQFF	TGTGCCAGCTCGGGTAGTATCAGGTCTGGTGAGCAGTTCTTC
TRBV5-4	few	TRBJ1-2	-	CASSLALQEFGYTF	TGTGCCAGCAGCTTGGCCCTCCAGGAATTTGGCTACACCTTC
TRBV7-9	-	TRBJ1-2	-	CASSGGLRGYTF	TGTGCCAGCAGCGGGGGGCTGCGTGGCTACACCTTC
TRBV6-2/TRBV6-3	-	TRBJ2-1	TRBD2	CASSPLLAGEPYNEQFF	TGTGCCAGCAGTCCCCTCCTAGCGGGAGAACCCTACAATGAGCAGTTCTTC
TRBV20-1	-	TRBJ1-1	TRBD1	CSAWDRGTGGTEAFF	TGCAGTGCTTGGGACAGGGGGACGGGAGGCACTGAAGCTTTCTTT
TRBV6-2/TRBV6-3	-	TRBJ2-3	-	CASSYSFPSSDTQYF	TGTGCCAGCAGTTACTCGTTCCCTAGCTCAGATACGCAGTATTTT
TRBV19	-	TRBJ2-7	-	CASRDGQPPYEQYF	TGTGCCAGTAGGGATGGACAGCCCCCCTACGAGCAGTACTTC
TRBV6-5	-	TRBJ1-2	-	CASSYSEGRIYGYTF	TGTGCCAGCAGTTACTCGGAGGGACGAATCTATGGCTACACCTTC
TRBV4-3	-	TRBJ2-7	TRBD1	CASSQDWGDGTGGTEQYF	TGCGCCAGCAGCCAAGATTGGGGAGATGGTACAGGGGGGACCGAGCAGTACTTC
TRBV9	-	TRBJ2-7	TRBD2	CASSPGTSCNEQYF	TGTGCCAGCAGCCCCGGGACTAGCTGCAACGAGCAGTACTTC
TRBV6-5	few	TRBJ2-5	-	CASSSTETQYF	TGTGCCAGCAGCTCGACAGAGACCCAGTACTTC
TRBV4-3	-	TRBJ2-1	-	CASSQERRERTGEQFF	TGCGCCAGCAGCCAAGAGAGGCGGGAAAGGACGGGTGAGCAGTTCTTC
TRBV4-1	-	TRBJ1-1	-	CASSRALGDTEAFF	TGCGCCAGCAGCCGCGCTTTGGGTGACACTGAAGCTTTCTTT
TRBV20-1	-	TRBJ2-7	TRBD1	CSASPGTGKLGYYEQYF	TGCAGTGCTAGTCCGGGGACAGGAAAATTGGGGTACTACGAGCAGTACTTC
TRBV7-8	few	TRBJ2-7	-	CASQGWGEQYF	TGTGCCAGCCAAGGGTGGGGAGAGCAGTACTTC
TRBV20-1	few	TRBJ1-1	TRBD1	CSARPGTGPTEAFF	TGCAGTGCTAGACCCGGGACAGGGCCCACTGAAGCTTTCTTT
TRBV19	-	TRBJ2-1	-	CATRGAGFNEQFF	TGTGCCACCCGGGGGGCTGGCTTCAATGAGCAGTTCTTC
TRBV29-1	-	TRBJ1-1	-	CSATGQMNTEAFF	TGCAGCGCCACGGGACAAATGAACACTGAAGCTTTCTTT
TRBV4-3	many	TRBJ2-5	TRBD1	CASSQDTGAQETQYF	TGCGCCAGCAGCCAAGATACAGGGGCGCAAGAGACCCAGTACTTC
TRBV28	-	TRBJ1-2	TRBD1	CASSSDLNRGLGLDYTF	TGTGCCAGCAGTTCTGATCTCAACAGGGGGCTCGGACTAGACTACACCTTC
TRBV7-2	few	TRBJ2-1	TRBD2	CASSLDPTAGPEQFF	TGTGCCAGCAGCTTAGATCCCACAGCGGGGCCCGAGCAGTTCTTC
TRBV4-2	-	TRBJ2-2	TRBD2	CASSQRLAGGTGELFF	TGTGCCAGCAGCCAACGGCTAGCGGGAGGCACCGGGGAGCTGTTTTTT
TRBV2	many	TRBJ1-1	TRBD1	CASSETGTGFQGTEAFF	TGTGCCAGCAGTGAAACCGGGACAGGGTTTCAAGGGACTGAAGCTTTCTTT
TRBV12-3/TRBV12-4	-	TRBJ2-1	TRBD2	CASSLIWLAGKYNEQFF	TGTGCCAGCAGTTTAATTTGGCTAGCGGGAAAGTACAATGAGCAGTTCTTC
TRBV29-1	-	TRBJ2-1	TRBD2	CSVETLAGVFNEQFF	TGCAGCGTTGAAACCCTAGCGGGAGTTTTCAATGAGCAGTTCTTC
TRBV5-1	few	TRBJ2-1	-	CASSAKGQVPGLGDNEQFF	TGCGCCAGCAGCGCAAAGGGACAGGTGCCGGGACTAGGGGACAATGAGCAGTTCTTC
TRBV4-1	-	TRBJ2-1	TRBD1	CASSLEYRQGRNYNEQFF	TGCGCCAGCAGCCTAGAATACAGACAGGGGCGGAATTACAATGAGCAGTTCTTC
TRBV7-9	few	TRBJ2-3	TRBD2	CASSLEGTSGTTDTQYF	TGTGCCAGCAGCTTAGAGGGGACTAGCGGAACCACAGATACGCAGTATTTT
TRBV12-3/TRBV12-4	few	TRBJ2-7	-	CASMGLGDYEQYF	TGTGCCAGCATGGGGCTTGGAGACTACGAGCAGTACTTC
TRBV7-2	many	TRBJ2-1	TRBD2	CASSWTSGYNEQFF	TGTGCCAGCAGCTGGACTAGTGGCTACAATGAGCAGTTCTTC
TRBV20-1	-	TRBJ2-1	TRBD1	CSARAGQGVHEQFF	TGCAGTGCTAGGGCCGGACAGGGGGTGCATGAGCAGTTCTTC
TRBV6-5	-	TRBJ2-3	-	CASSYANPTDTQYF	TGTGCCAGCAGTTACGCTAACCCCACAGATACGCAGTATTTT
TRBV5-1	few	TRBJ2-1	-	CASSLADNEQFF	TGCGCCAGCAGCTTGGCGGACAATGAGCAGTTCTTC
TRBV10-1	-	TRBJ2-3	-	CASSASTDTQYF	TGCGCCAGCAGTGCTAGCACAGATACGCAGTATTTT
TRBV12-3/TRBV12-4	-	TRBJ2-1	TRBD2	CASRGGTSGIQFF	TGTGCCAGCAGAGGGGGGACTAGCGGGATACAGTTCTTC
TRBV20-1	few	TRBJ2-3	-	CSAAKVDTQYF	TGCAGTGCCGCAAAGGTGGATACGCAGTATTTT
TRBV10-3	few	TRBJ2-1	-	CAISPVGVGYNEQFF	TGTGCCATCAGTCCGGTGGGTGTCGGGTACAATGAGCAGTTCTTC
TRBV20-1	-	TRBJ2-3	TRBD1	CSARDWTGSTDTQYF	TGCAGTGCTAGAGATTGGACAGGTAGCACAGATACGCAGTATTTT
TRBV5-6	few	TRBJ2-7	-	CASSLHWSETSYEQYF	TGTGCCAGCAGCTTGCATTGGTCAGAGACTTCCTACGAGCAGTACTTC
TRBV27	-	TRBJ1-5	-	CASRGRSNQPQHF	TGTGCCAGCAGGGGCCGTAGCAATCAGCCCCAGCATTTT
TRBV12-3/TRBV12-4	few	TRBJ2-7	TRBD1	CASSLTGGADEQYF	TGTGCCAGCAGCCTGACAGGGGGCGCGGACGAGCAGTACTTC
TRBV27	once	TRBJ2-7	TRBD2	CASSDGGAGSNEQYF	TGTGCCAGCAGTGACGGGGGGGCCGGTAGCAATGAGCAGTACTTC
TRBV29-1	-	TRBJ2-3	-	CSVEQLGSDTQYF	TGCAGCGTTGAACAGCTTGGGTCAGATACGCAGTATTTT
TRBV9	-	TRBJ2-7	-	CASSAGGSGHTKRKQYF	TGTGCCAGCAGCGCAGGGGGTAGCGGACATACAAAACGGAAGCAGTACTTC
TRBV27	-	TRBJ2-5	TRBD2	CASSQTSTPQETQYF	TGTGCCAGCAGTCAGACTAGCACTCCCCAAGAGACCCAGTACTTC
TRBV5-1	-	TRBJ2-7	-	CASSSDRVLSYEQYF	TGCGCCAGCAGCTCGGACAGAGTTTTATCCTACGAGCAGTACTTC
TRBV20-1	-	TRBJ2-1	TRBD2	CSASPSTSGLYNEQFF	TGCAGTGCTAGTCCCTCAACTAGCGGGCTTTACAATGAGCAGTTCTTC
TRBV5-1	-	TRBJ1-6	-	CASSLVTVDNSPLHF	TGCGCCAGCAGCTTGGTGACGGTAGATAATTCACCCCTCCACTTT